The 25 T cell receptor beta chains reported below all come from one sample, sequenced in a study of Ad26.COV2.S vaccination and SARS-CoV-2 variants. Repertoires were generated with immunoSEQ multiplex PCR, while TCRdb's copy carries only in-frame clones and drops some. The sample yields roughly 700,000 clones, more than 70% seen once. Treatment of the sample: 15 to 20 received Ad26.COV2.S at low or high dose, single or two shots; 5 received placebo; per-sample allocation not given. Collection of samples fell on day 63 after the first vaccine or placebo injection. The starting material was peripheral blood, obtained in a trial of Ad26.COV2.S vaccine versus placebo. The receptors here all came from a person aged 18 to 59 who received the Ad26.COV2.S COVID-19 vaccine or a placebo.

CDR3 nucleotides: TGTGCCTGGAGTCGGACGTCGACGGCAGATACGCAGTATTTT. Its protein is CAWSRTSTADTQYF. The chain combines TRBV30 with TRBJ2-3; no reliable D call. The CDR3 consists of 14 residues. V lost 2 bases, J lost 4 bases, and 13 bases lay in between. Germline-derived CDR1 and CDR2 are GTSNPN and SVGIG (reference sequence).

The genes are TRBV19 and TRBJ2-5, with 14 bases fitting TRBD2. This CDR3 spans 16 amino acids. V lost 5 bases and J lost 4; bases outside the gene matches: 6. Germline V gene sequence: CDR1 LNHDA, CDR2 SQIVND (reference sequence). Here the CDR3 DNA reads TGTGCCAGTAGTCAGGGACTAGCGGGAGTGGGAGAGACCCAGTACTTC. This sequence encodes CASSQGLAGVGETQYF.

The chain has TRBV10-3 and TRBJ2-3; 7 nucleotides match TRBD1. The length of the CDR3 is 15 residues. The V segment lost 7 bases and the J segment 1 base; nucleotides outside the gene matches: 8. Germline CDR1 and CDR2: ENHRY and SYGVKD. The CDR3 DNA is TGTGCCATCACCGCCGACCAGGGGGGCACAGATACGCAGTATTTT. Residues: CAITADQGGTDTQYF.

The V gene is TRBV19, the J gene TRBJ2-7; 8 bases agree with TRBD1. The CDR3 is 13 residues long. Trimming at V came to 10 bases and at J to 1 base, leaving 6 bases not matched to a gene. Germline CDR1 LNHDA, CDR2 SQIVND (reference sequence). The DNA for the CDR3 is TGTGCCACCGTGGACAGGGATTCCTACGAGCAGTACTTC. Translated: CATVDRDSYEQYF.

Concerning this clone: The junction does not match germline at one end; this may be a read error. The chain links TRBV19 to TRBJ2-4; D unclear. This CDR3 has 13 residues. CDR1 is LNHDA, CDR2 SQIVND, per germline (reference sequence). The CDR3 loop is CASSTSGPFIEYF. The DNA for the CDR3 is TGTGCCAGTAGTACGTCGGGTCCTTTCATTGAGTACTTC. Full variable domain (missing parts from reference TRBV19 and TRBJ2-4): DGGITQSPKYLFRKEGQNVTLSCEQNLNHDAMYWYRQDPGQGLRLIYYSQIVNDFQKGDIAEGYSVSREKKESFPLTVTSAQKNPTAFYLCASSTSGPFIEYFGAGTRLSVL.

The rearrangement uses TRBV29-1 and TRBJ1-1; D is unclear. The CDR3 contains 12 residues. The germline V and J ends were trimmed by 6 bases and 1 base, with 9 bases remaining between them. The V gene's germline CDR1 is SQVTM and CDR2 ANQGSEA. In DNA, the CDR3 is TGCAGCGTAGGACGGGAGAACACTGAAGCTTTCTTT. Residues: CSVGRENTEAFF.

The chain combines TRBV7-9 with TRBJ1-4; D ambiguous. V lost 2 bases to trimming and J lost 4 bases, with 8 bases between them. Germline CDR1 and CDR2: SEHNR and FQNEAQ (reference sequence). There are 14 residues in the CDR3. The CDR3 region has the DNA TGTGCCAGCAGCTTAACAGATTATAATGAAAAACTGTTTTTT. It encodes CASSLTDYNEKLFF.

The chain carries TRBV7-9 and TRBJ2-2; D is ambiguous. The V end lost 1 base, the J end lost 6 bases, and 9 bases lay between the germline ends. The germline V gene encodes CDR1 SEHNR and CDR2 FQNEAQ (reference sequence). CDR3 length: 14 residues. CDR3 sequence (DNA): TGTGCCAGCAGCTTAGGTGCCAATGCCGGGGAGCTGTTTTTT. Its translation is CASSLGANAGELFF.

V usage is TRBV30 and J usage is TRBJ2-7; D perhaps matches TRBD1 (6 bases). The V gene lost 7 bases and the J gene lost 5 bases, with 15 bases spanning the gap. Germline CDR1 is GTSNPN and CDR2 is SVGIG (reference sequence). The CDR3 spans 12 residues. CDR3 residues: CAYNRGFDEQYF. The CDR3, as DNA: TGTGCCTACAATAGGGGGTTCGACGAGCAGTACTTC.

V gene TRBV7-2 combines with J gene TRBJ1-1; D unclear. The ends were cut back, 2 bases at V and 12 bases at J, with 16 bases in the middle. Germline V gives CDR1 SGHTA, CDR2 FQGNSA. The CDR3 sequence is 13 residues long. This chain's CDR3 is CASSLSDPPVSFF. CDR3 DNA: TGTGCCAGCAGCTTATCCGACCCACCGGTATCTTTCTTT.

The CDR3 sequence: CAISESVAGVSEQFF. The CDR3 DNA follows: TGTGCCATCAGTGAGTCGGTAGCGGGGGTGTCTGAGCAGTTCTTC. The chain carries TRBV10-3 and TRBJ2-1, with 9 positions matching TRBD2. The CDR3 length is 15 residues. Germline CDR1 reads ENHRY; CDR2 reads SYGVKD. V dropped 0 bases and J dropped 9; count of bases not matched to a gene: 6.

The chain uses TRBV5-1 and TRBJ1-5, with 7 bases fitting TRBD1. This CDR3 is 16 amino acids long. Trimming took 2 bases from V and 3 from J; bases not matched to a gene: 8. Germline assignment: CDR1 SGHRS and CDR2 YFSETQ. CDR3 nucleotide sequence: TGCGCCAGCAGCTTAAAGAACAGGGGCCCCAATCAGCCCCAGCATTTT. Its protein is CASSLKNRGPNQPQHF. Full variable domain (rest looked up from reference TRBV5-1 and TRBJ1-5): KAGVTQTPRYLIKTRGQQVTLSCSPISGHRSVSWYQQTPGQGLQFLFEYFSETQRNKGNFPGRFSGRQFSNSRSEMNVSTLELGDSALYLCASSLKNRGPNQPQHFGDGTRLSIL.

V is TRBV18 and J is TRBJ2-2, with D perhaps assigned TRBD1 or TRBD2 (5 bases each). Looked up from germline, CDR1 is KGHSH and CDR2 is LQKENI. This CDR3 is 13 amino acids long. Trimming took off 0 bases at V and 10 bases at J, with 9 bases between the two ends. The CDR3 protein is CASSPPTGTELFF. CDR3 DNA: TGTGCCAGCTCACCACCAACCGGGACGGAGCTGTTTTTT.

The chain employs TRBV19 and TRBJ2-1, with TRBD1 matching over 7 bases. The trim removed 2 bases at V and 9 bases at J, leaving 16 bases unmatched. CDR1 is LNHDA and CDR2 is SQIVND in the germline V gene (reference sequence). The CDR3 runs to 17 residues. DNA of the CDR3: TGTGCCAGTAGTATACTTTCGGCAGGGGGTCCCTCCGTTGAGCAGTTCTTC. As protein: CASSILSAGGPSVEQFF. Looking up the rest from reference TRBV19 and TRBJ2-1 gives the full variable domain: DGGITQSPKYLFRKEGQNVTLSCEQNLNHDAMYWYRQDPGQGLRLIYYSQIVNDFQKGDIAEGYSVSREKKESFPLTVTSAQKNPTAFYLCASSILSAGGPSVEQFFGPGTRLTVL.

CDR3 residues: CASSESSSGRGGDTQYF. In nucleotides, the CDR3 is TGTGCCAGCAGTGAATCCAGTAGCGGGAGAGGAGGAGATACGCAGTATTTT. The chain recombines TRBV25-1 with TRBJ2-3; 9 nucleotides agree with TRBD2. The V gene end was trimmed by 1 base and the J gene end by 5 bases; junction bases not matched to a gene: 10. Per germline, CDR1 MGHDK and CDR2 SYGVNS. The CDR3 is made up of 17 amino acids. Filled out from reference TRBV25-1 and TRBJ2-3, the complete variable domain reads EADIYQTPRYLVIGTGKKITLECSQTMGHDKMYWYQQDPGMELHLIHYSYGVNSTEKGDLSSESTVSRIRTEHFPLTLESARPSHTSQYLCASSESSSGRGGDTQYFGPGTRLTVL.

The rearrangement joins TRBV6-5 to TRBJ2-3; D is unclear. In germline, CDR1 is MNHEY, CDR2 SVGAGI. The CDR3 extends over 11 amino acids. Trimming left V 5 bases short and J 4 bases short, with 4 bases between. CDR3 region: CASSTSDTQYF. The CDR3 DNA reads TGTGCCAGCAGTACCTCAGATACGCAGTATTTT.

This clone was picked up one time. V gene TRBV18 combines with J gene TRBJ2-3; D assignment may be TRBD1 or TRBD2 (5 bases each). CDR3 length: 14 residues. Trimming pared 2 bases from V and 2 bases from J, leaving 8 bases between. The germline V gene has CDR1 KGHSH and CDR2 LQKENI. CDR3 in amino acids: CASSPGDVTDTQYF. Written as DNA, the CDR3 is TGTGCCAGCTCACCAGGGGACGTCACAGATACGCAGTATTTT.

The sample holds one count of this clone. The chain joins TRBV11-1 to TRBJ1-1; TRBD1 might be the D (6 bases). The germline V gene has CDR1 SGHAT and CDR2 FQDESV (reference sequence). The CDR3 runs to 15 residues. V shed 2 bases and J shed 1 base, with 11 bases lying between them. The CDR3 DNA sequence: TGTGCCAGCAGCTTATCGGTGACAGGGAACACTGAAGCTTTCTTT. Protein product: CASSLSVTGNTEAFF.

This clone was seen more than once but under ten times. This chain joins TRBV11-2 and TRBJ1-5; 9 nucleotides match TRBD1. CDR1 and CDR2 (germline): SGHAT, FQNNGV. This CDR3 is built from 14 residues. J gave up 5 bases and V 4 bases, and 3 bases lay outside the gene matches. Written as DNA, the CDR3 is TGTGCCAGCAGCTACCGGGACAGGGATCAGCCCCAGCATTTT. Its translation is CASSYRDRDQPQHF.

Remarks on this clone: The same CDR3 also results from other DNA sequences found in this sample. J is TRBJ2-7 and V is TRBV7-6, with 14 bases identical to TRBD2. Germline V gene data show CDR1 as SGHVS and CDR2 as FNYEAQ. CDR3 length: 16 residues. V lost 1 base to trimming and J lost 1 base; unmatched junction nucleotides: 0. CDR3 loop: CASSLGLAGGSYEQYF. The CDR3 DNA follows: TGTGCCAGCAGCTTAGGACTAGCGGGAGGGTCCTACGAGCAGTACTTC.

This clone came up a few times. CDR3 sequence reads: CASSPLTRGQAHEQYF. The DNA for the CDR3 is TGTGCCAGCTCACCACTTACCAGGGGACAAGCCCACGAGCAGTACTTC. The chain uses TRBV18 and TRBJ2-7, with TRBD1 as a possible D gene (6 bases). V gave up 1 base and J gave up 5 bases, with 18 bases separating them. CDR1 is KGHSH, CDR2 LQKENI, per germline. The CDR3 has 16 amino acids.

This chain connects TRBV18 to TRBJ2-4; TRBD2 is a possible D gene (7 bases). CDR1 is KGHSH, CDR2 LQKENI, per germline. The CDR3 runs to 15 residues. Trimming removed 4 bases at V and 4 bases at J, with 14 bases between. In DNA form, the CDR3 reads TGTGCCAGCTCACTACCGGCGGGGGCTAAAAACATTCAGTACTTC. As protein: CASSLPAGAKNIQYF.

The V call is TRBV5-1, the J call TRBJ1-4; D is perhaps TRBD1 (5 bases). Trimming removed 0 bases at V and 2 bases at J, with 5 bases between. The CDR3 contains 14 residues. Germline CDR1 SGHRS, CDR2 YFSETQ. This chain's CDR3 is CASSLEGTNEKLFF. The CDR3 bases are TGCGCCAGCAGCTTGGAGGGGACTAATGAAAAACTGTTTTTT. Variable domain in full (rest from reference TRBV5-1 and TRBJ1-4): KAGVTQTPRYLIKTRGQQVTLSCSPISGHRSVSWYQQTPGQGLQFLFEYFSETQRNKGNFPGRFSGRQFSNSRSEMNVSTLELGDSALYLCASSLEGTNEKLFFGSGTQLSVL.

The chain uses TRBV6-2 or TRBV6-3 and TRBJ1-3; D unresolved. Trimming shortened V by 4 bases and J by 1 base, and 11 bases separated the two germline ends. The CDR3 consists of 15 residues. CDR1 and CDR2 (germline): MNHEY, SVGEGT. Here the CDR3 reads CASSFRGSSGNTIYF. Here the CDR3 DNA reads TGTGCCAGCAGTTTCCGCGGGTCGTCTGGAAACACCATATATTTT.

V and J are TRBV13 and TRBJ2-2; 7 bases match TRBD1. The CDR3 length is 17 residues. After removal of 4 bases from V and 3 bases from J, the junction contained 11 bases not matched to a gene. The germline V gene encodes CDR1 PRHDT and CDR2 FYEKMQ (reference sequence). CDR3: CASSYLPSGGHTGELFF. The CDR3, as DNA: TGTGCCAGCAGCTACCTCCCCTCAGGGGGTCACACCGGGGAGCTGTTTTTT.